These 20 T cell receptor beta chains were all obtained from the same sample, sequenced in a study of cytomegalovirus exposure and HLA in healthy donors. Assay used: immunoSEQ multiplex PCR; TCRdb lists only in-frame clones, some missing. The table has about 180,000 clones, 75% to 90% seen once; the top ten hold about 16%. The source material was PBMCs. The receptors stem from a man between 18 and 29 years old in good health and CMV-seropositive.

CDR3 protein: CASTLGLGYEQYF. CDR3 DNA: TGTGCCAGCACACTCGGACTCGGCTACGAGCAGTACTTC. The J gene is TRBJ2-7, the V gene TRBV2; possible D gene TRBD2, 5 bases. The CDR3 length is 13 residues. V was pared by 7 bases and J by 3 bases, with 13 bases between. Germline CDR1 reads SNHLY; CDR2 reads FYNNEI.

CDR3 in amino acids: CASTWGQVLPYEQYF. In DNA, the CDR3 is TGTGCCAGCACCTGGGGACAGGTCCTTCCCTACGAGCAGTACTTC. The chain combines TRBV6-1 with TRBJ2-7, with 8 positions matching TRBD1. The CDR3 has 15 amino acids. V shed 7 bases and J 2 bases; nucleotides not matched to a gene: 10. Germline-derived CDR1 and CDR2 are MNHNS and SASEGT.

This clone was seen more than once but under ten times. This sequence joins TRBV7-2 and TRBJ2-5, with a possible D match to TRBD1 (7 bases). Germline CDR1 SGHTA, CDR2 FQGNSA. This CDR3 contains 15 residues. Trimming left V 4 bases short and J 0 bases short, with 12 bases between. CDR3 nucleotides: TGTGCCAGCAGCTGGTCAGGGGGGTACCAAGAGACCCAGTACTTC. Encoded protein: CASSWSGGYQETQYF.

The CDR3 DNA reads TGTGCCAGCAGTGCGGATGGAGGAGGTGCTTTCTTT. It yields the protein CASSADGGGAFF. This chain connects TRBV28 to TRBJ1-1; D not resolved. V was shortened by 5 bases and J by 11 bases, with 15 bases between the two germline ends. The CDR3 extends over 12 amino acids. CDR1 and CDR2 (germline): MDHEN, SYDVKM.

The table lists this clone with a few counts. The chain links TRBV2 to TRBJ1-2; no definite D call. The CDR3 sequence is 14 residues long. CDR1 SNHLY and CDR2 FYNNEI come from the germline V gene. V gave up 1 base and J gave up 4 bases, with 10 bases separating them. In DNA form, the CDR3 reads TGTGCCAGCAGTGAAGGAGGGTTCCGCTATGGCTACACCTTC. Its protein product is CASSEGGFRYGYTF.

The rearrangement uses TRBV2 and TRBJ2-7; 11 bases match TRBD2. Germline V lookup: CDR1 SNHLY, CDR2 FYNNEI. CDR3 length equals 14 residues. The junction had 5 bases not matched to a gene; V was cut back by 5 bases and J by 5 bases. CDR3 protein: CASSPSGRHHEQYF. In nucleotides, the CDR3 is TGTGCCAGCAGTCCTAGCGGGAGGCACCACGAGCAGTACTTC.

This rearrangement joins TRBV6-1 to TRBJ1-4, with D possibly being TRBD1 (5 bases). Looked up from germline, CDR1 is MNHNS and CDR2 is SASEGT. CDR3 length: 12 amino acids. The V end was cut by 2 bases, the J end by 13 bases, with 11 bases between. The CDR3 DNA reads TGTGCCAGCAGTGAAATGGGGGGACGACTGTTTTTT. Its translation: CASSEMGGRLFF.

The rearrangement links TRBV10-2 to TRBJ2-7; 8 nucleotides align to TRBD2. Germline V gene data show CDR1 as WSHSY and CDR2 as SAAADI. Unmatched junction bases numbered 7, after V lost 8 bases and J lost 7 bases. The CDR3 extends over 12 amino acids. CDR3 in DNA: TGCGCCAGCGGGGGCGGGGGGCCTGAGCAGTACTTC. Its translation is CASGGGGPEQYF.

The DNA of the CDR3 is TGTGCCAGCTCACCGGGACTAGCGGGAGATGGGGAGCAGTACTTC. It encodes CASSPGLAGDGEQYF. The V gene is TRBV18, the J gene TRBJ2-7; 14 nucleotides line up with TRBD2. CDR1 and CDR2 (germline): KGHSH, LQKENI. The CDR3 is 15 residues long. V lost 3 bases to trimming and J lost 7 bases; unmatched junction nucleotides: 5.

The genes are TRBV27 and TRBJ1-2; TRBD1 matches 9 bases. Germline trimming cut 6 bases from V and 7 bases from J; bases unmatched to any gene: 9. Germline V gene lookup returns CDR1 MNHEY and CDR2 SMNVEV (reference sequence). This CDR3 is built from 14 residues. The CDR3 region is CASRIGTDRGGYTF. CDR3 in DNA: TGTGCCAGCAGGATAGGGACGGACAGGGGTGGCTACACCTTC.

This clone was seen ten or more times. The sample has other DNA sequences that encode this CDR3 too. The chain uses TRBV18 and TRBJ2-1; TRBD2 aligns across 13 bases. The CDR3 consists of 15 residues. The V gene's germline CDR1 is KGHSH and CDR2 LQKENI. Losses at the gene ends were 7 bases for V and 7 bases for J; bases not matched to a gene: 7. The CDR3 sequence: CASFTGTSGTNEQFF. In DNA, the CDR3 is TGTGCCAGCTTCACCGGGACTAGCGGGACGAATGAGCAGTTCTTC. Supplemented by reference TRBV18 and TRBJ2-1, the full variable domain reads NAGVMQNPRHLVRRRGQEARLRCSPMKGHSHVYWYRQLPEEGLKFMVYLQKENIIDESGMPKERFSAEFPKEGPSILRIQQVVRGDSAAYFCASFTGTSGTNEQFFGPGTRLTVL.

V gene TRBV2 combines with J gene TRBJ1-1; perhaps TRBD1 as D (5 bases). The CDR3 covers 16 residues. Germline V gene sequence: CDR1 SNHLY, CDR2 FYNNEI. V lost 3 bases and J 8 bases, leaving 22 bases between the germline ends. The CDR3, as DNA: TGTGCCAGCAGTGATTTGGGCCCTCAGGGAGGGCTCGAAGCTTTCTTT. Its translation: CASSDLGPQGGLEAFF.

J is TRBJ2-5 and V is TRBV9; D perhaps matches TRBD2 (5 bases). V shed 0 bases and J shed 2 bases, with 11 bases lying between them. In germline, CDR1 is SGDLS, CDR2 YYNGEE. The CDR3 length is 15 residues. CDR3: CASSVGGSGQETQYF. The CDR3 bases are TGTGCCAGCAGCGTAGGAGGGTCGGGTCAAGAGACCCAGTACTTC.

This chain connects TRBV30 to TRBJ2-7; D is ambiguous. This CDR3 is 14 amino acids long. CDR1 is GTSNPN and CDR2 is SVGIG in the germline V gene (reference sequence). Trimming shortened V by 1 base and J by 1 base, and 11 bases separated the two germline ends. The CDR3: CAWSGAGVSYEQYF. DNA for the CDR3: TGTGCCTGGAGTGGGGCTGGTGTATCCTACGAGCAGTACTTC.

The rearrangement joins TRBV5-1 to TRBJ1-2, with D uncertain. Germline V gene sequence: CDR1 SGHRS, CDR2 YFSETQ. Trimming pared 2 bases from V and 3 bases from J, leaving 11 bases between. The CDR3 runs to 14 residues. CDR3 in DNA: TGCGCCAGCAGCTTTTTGGCGGAATACTATGGCTACACCTTC. Amino acid sequence: CASSFLAEYYGYTF.

This chain uses TRBV30 with TRBJ1-3; the match to TRBD1 covers 7 bases. V was clipped by 0 bases and J by 0 bases; unmatched bases: 2. Germline V gene lookup returns CDR1 GTSNPN and CDR2 SVGIG (reference sequence). The CDR3 consists of 15 residues. The CDR3 DNA reads TGTGCCTGGAGTGTAGACAGGGCCTCTGGAAACACCATATATTTT. It yields the protein CAWSVDRASGNTIYF.

The rearrangement joins TRBV6-5 to TRBJ2-7, with D unclear. Trimming stripped 5 bases from V and 2 bases from J, with 16 bases between. The CDR3 is 15 residues long. In germline, CDR1 is MNHEY, CDR2 SVGAGI. The DNA for the CDR3 is TGTGCCAGCAGTCCACAAACGGCCGCGGCCTACGAGCAGTACTTC. Translating it yields CASSPQTAAAYEQYF.

The chain is built from TRBV4-2 and TRBJ2-6; D might be TRBD1 (6 bases). Germline CDR1 reads LGHNA; CDR2 reads YNFKEQ. The V end was cut by 7 bases, the J end by 13 bases, with 26 bases between. CDR3 length equals 16 residues. The CDR3 sequence: CASTHRQGRGHPVLTF. Written as DNA, the CDR3 is TGTGCCAGCACCCACCGCCAGGGCAGGGGCCATCCTGTCCTGACTTTC.

The rearrangement links TRBV27 to TRBJ1-2, with D uncertain. V lost 5 bases and J lost 2, with 12 bases in between. This CDR3 contains 14 residues. In germline, CDR1 is MNHEY, CDR2 SMNVEV (reference sequence). CDR3 nucleotide sequence: TGTGCCAGCAGTACCCGGTTGAGCAACTATGGCTACACCTTC. It encodes CASSTRLSNYGYTF.

V gene TRBV2 combines with J gene TRBJ1-6; D is unresolved. The V end was cut by 4 bases, the J end by 10 bases, with 14 bases between. CDR1 is SNHLY, CDR2 FYNNEI, per germline. The CDR3 has 14 residues. Here the CDR3 reads CASSVSGIGSPLHF. Written as DNA, the CDR3 is TGTGCCAGCAGTGTGTCGGGGATAGGGTCACCCCTCCACTTT.